The 22 T cell receptor beta chains reported below all come from one sample, sequenced in a study of T cell repertoires in cytomegalovirus infection. These receptors have no identified antigens. TCRdb passed the reads through MiXCR, listing each CDR3 protein once. Altogether about half a million distinct CDR3 sequences are present, roughly a third being singletons, with the ten largest covering 15% to 20%. The sequenced sample was cultured PBMCs, obtained from culture after CMV antigen stimulation. These TCRs come from a human donor in good health (CMV status not recorded). Some clones in this sample may be carry-over from other donors' samples.

The gene calls are TRBV5-1 and TRBJ2-3; possibly TRBD1 for D (5 bases). The CDR3 sequence is 15 residues long. In germline, CDR1 is SGHRS, CDR2 YFSETQ. Deletions cut 4 bases from V and 5 bases from J, with 17 bases between. Written as DNA, the CDR3 is TGCGCCAGCAGCCCGGTAAGGGGAACTGAAGATACGCAGTATTTT. Translation: CASSPVRGTEDTQYF.

The CDR3: CASSQDVRPNTEAFF. The CDR3 DNA reads as TGCGCCAGCAGCCAAGATGTCAGACCTAACACTGAAGCTTTCTTT. The chain carries TRBV4-1 and TRBJ1-1, with D uncertain. Between the trimmed V and J ends, which lost 0 bases and 2 bases, there was a span of 10 bases. The CDR3 spans 15 residues. CDR1 and CDR2 (germline): MGHRA, YSYEKL.

This clonotype was picked up a small number of times. The chain combines TRBV19 with TRBJ1-3; D is unresolved. Trimming pared 6 bases from V and 9 bases from J, leaving 24 bases between. The CDR3 has 16 amino acids. Germline V CDR1 and CDR2: LNHDA, SQIVND (reference sequence). CDR3 protein: CASRPVETGSRGTIYF. DNA for the CDR3: TGTGCCAGTAGACCAGTAGAGACCGGGAGCCGGGGCACCATATATTTT.

The chain carries TRBV2 and TRBJ2-1; TRBD2 matches at 7 bases. There are 15 residues in the CDR3. Germline V gives CDR1 SNHLY, CDR2 FYNNEI. The V segment lost 1 base and the J segment 6 bases; nucleotides outside the gene matches: 6. CDR3 loop: CASSEVAGDRNEQFF. CDR3 DNA: TGTGCCAGCAGTGAAGTAGCGGGCGATCGCAATGAGCAGTTCTTC.

This chain links TRBV19 with TRBJ2-3; 8 bases agree with TRBD2. V trimming: 6 bases; J trimming: 5 bases; junction bases outside the gene matches: 7. There are 14 residues in the CDR3. Germline CDR1 reads LNHDA; CDR2 reads SQIVND (reference sequence). CDR3 sequence: CASRLAVVVDTQYF. The CDR3 nucleotides read TGTGCCAGTAGACTAGCGGTTGTAGTAGATACGCAGTATTTT.

This clonotype has a count of ten or more. The chain is built from TRBV12-3 or TRBV12-4 and TRBJ2-5; 8 bases are a match to TRBD1. J was trimmed by 5 bases and V by 6 bases; bases with no gene match: 5. The CDR3 is 13 residues long. The DNA for the CDR3 is TGTGCCAGCAGCGTTCGACAGGGGGAGACCCAGTACTTC. This encodes CASSVRQGETQYF.

This CDR3 reads CASSSAGTNTDTQYF. The CDR3 DNA follows: TGTGCCAGCAGTTCAGCCGGGACCAACACAGATACGCAGTATTTT. This chain connects TRBV12-3 or TRBV12-4 to TRBJ2-3; either TRBD1 or TRBD2 may fit D (5 bases each). Trimming removed 4 bases at V and 2 bases at J, with 13 bases between. CDR3 length equals 15 residues.

This clonotype has only a few counts. The V call is TRBV20-1, the J call TRBJ2-1; possible D gene TRBD2, 5 bases. The CDR3 runs to 16 residues. Trimming shortened V by 6 bases and J by 2 bases, and 20 bases separated the two germline ends. CDR1 and CDR2 (germline): DFQATT, SNEGSKA (reference sequence). In DNA form, the CDR3 reads TGCAGTGCCCCGCCCGGGCTAGCCGACACCTACAATGAGCAGTTCTTC. Its translation is CSAPPGLADTYNEQFF.

This chain joins TRBV28 and TRBJ2-3, with 13 positions matching TRBD2. The V and J ends lost 5 bases and 6 bases, in that order; junction bases with no gene match: 17. The CDR3 is 19 residues long. CDR1 MDHEN and CDR2 SYDVKM come from the germline V gene. The DNA of the CDR3 is TGTGCCAGCAGTCCCCTGCCCCTTGGACTAGCGGGAGAAACGGATACGCAGTATTTT. It translates to CASSPLPLGLAGETDTQYF.

The chain uses TRBV11-2 and TRBJ2-3; D is uncertain. The CDR3 consists of 14 residues. Germline-derived CDR1 and CDR2 are SGHAT and FQNNGV. The V end lost 1 base, the J end lost 5 bases, and 10 bases lay between the germline ends. In nucleotides, the CDR3 is TGTGCCAGCAGCTTAGGTACACTGAAAGATACGCAGTATTTT. This encodes CASSLGTLKDTQYF.

At least ten counts were recorded for this clonotype. The chain is built from TRBV7-2 and TRBJ1-6; 8 bases line up with TRBD1. The CDR3 sequence is 18 residues long. V was pared by 1 base and J by 0 bases, with 5 bases of the junction left unmatched. Germline V CDR1 and CDR2: SGHTA, FQGNSA. The CDR3, as DNA: TGTGCCAGCAGCTTAGGGACAGGGCCTAGCTCCTATAATTCACCCCTCCACTTT. It translates to CASSLGTGPSSYNSPLHF. Variable domain in full (rest from reference TRBV7-2 and TRBJ1-6): GAGVSQSPSNKVTEKGKDVELRCDPISGHTALYWYRQSLGQGLEFLIYFQGNSAPDKSGLPSDRFSAERTGGSVSTLTIQRTQQEDSAVYLCASSLGTGPSSYNSPLHFGNGTRLTVT.

This clonotype was seen a few times. The chain has TRBV7-2 and TRBJ2-5, with D possibly TRBD2 on 5 matching bases. The germline V gene has CDR1 SGHTA and CDR2 FQGNSA. This CDR3 spans 15 amino acids. V was trimmed by 1 base and J by 5 bases, leaving 14 bases between them. The CDR3 nucleotides read TGTGCCAGCAGCTTAGGGGCCAGTCCGGGGGAGACCCAGTACTTC. Translation gives CASSLGASPGETQYF.

CDR3 amino acids: CASSLTGVGSPLHF. Written as DNA, the CDR3 is TGTGCCAGCAGCCTGACAGGGGTCGGTTCACCCCTCCACTTT. The V and J genes are TRBV28 and TRBJ1-6; 8 nucleotides line up with TRBD1. V lost 6 bases and J lost 9; bases outside the gene matches: 7. The germline V gene has CDR1 MDHEN and CDR2 SYDVKM. The CDR3 length is 14 residues.

This chain connects TRBV5-5 to TRBJ1-5, with D unclear. The V gene's germline CDR1 is SGHKS and CDR2 YYEKEE (reference sequence). CDR3 size: 15 residues. V lost 3 bases to trimming and J lost 7 bases, with 17 bases between them. The DNA of the CDR3 is TGTGCCAGCAGCTCACGGAGTGGGGTGCAGCAGCCCCAGCATTTT. Its protein product is CASSSRSGVQQPQHF.

The rearrangement links TRBV4-1 to TRBJ2-3, with a possible D match to TRBD1 (6 bases). The V gene lost 4 bases and the J gene lost 0 bases, with 11 bases spanning the gap. The germline gives CDR1 MGHRA, CDR2 YSYEKL. This CDR3 is built from 15 residues. CDR3 DNA sequence: TGCGCCAGCAGCCTTCCGGGACAAAGCACAGATACGCAGTATTTT. This codes for CASSLPGQSTDTQYF.

The chain is built from TRBV4-3 and TRBJ2-1, with D possibly being TRBD2 (5 bases). V lost 0 bases and J 4 bases, leaving 10 bases between the germline ends. The CDR3 has 15 residues. Germline-derived CDR1 and CDR2 are LGHNA and YSLEER. CDR3 loop: CASSQDGQRYNEQFF. The CDR3 region has the DNA TGCGCCAGCAGCCAAGACGGGCAGCGGTACAATGAGCAGTTCTTC.

The chain joins TRBV20-1 to TRBJ1-2; D is possibly TRBD1 (5 bases). The CDR3 is 12 amino acids. Germline V CDR1 and CDR2: DFQATT, SNEGSKA (reference sequence). With 6 bases removed from V and 5 bases from J, the gap between germline ends came to 13 bases. CDR3 sequence: CSAEGTAYGYTF. CDR3 bases: TGCAGTGCCGAAGGGACGGCGTATGGCTACACCTTC.

This clonotype appeared a few times. The V call is TRBV11-2, the J call TRBJ2-1; 9 bases align to TRBD2. The CDR3 totals 16 residues. Germline V CDR1 and CDR2: SGHAT, FQNNGV. V dropped 2 bases and J dropped 7; count of bases not matched to a gene: 9. CDR3 loop: CASSLRASGMLNEQFF. In DNA, the CDR3 is TGTGCCAGCAGCTTAAGGGCTAGCGGGATGTTGAATGAGCAGTTCTTC.

This clonotype has just a few counts. V and J are TRBV6-4 and TRBJ2-7, with 7 positions matching TRBD1. The CDR3 is 13 amino acids. Trimming took 6 bases from V and 5 from J; bases not matched to a gene: 7. CDR1 is MRHNA and CDR2 is SNTAGT in the germline V gene. The CDR3 region has the DNA TGTGCCAGCAGGCCGGCGACAGGGCACGAGCAGTACGTC. It yields the protein CASRPATGHEQYV.

This clonotype was recorded a few times. The rearrangement uses TRBV5-1 and TRBJ2-3; 9 bases are a match to TRBD2. V was pared by 0 bases and J by 4 bases, with 9 bases of the junction left unmatched. CDR1 and CDR2 from the germline V gene are SGHRS and YFSETQ. The CDR3 sequence is 17 residues long. This CDR3 is CASSLGSSGSYPDTQYF. The CDR3 bases are TGCGCCAGCAGCTTGGGTAGTAGCGGGAGTTATCCAGATACGCAGTATTTT.

This clonotype was observed a few times. The V and J genes are TRBV5-1 and TRBJ2-5, with D uncertain. V was shortened by 1 base and J by 5 bases, with 21 bases between the two germline ends. The CDR3 is 17 residues long. Germline CDR1 SGHRS, CDR2 YFSETQ. The CDR3 DNA follows: TGCGCCAGCAGCTTGAGCCCTCTTGGGGAAGGCTGGGAGACCCAGTACTTC. This sequence encodes CASSLSPLGEGWETQYF.

A single count supports this clonotype. The V call is TRBV6-5, the J call TRBJ1-2; D is perhaps TRBD1 (5 bases). This CDR3 is 14 amino acids long. Germline lookup yields CDR1 MNHEY and CDR2 SVGAGI. Trimming pared 7 bases from V and 0 bases from J, leaving 12 bases between. In DNA form, the CDR3 reads TGTGCCAGCACCGACAGCCCCGCTAACTATGGCTACACCTTC. Amino acid sequence: CASTDSPANYGYTF.